Sequencing of this TCR beta chain was carried out in a study of CD8 T cells in ankylosing spondylitis. Findings and caveats of the study: Researchers reportedly found disease-linked clones significantly enriched in matched ankylosing spondylitis synovial fluid.

This clonotype was recorded many times. What it recognizes is unknown. The germline CDR1 and CDR2 sequences are MDHEN and SYDVKM. V lost 6 bases and J lost 7; bases outside the gene matches: 13. This CDR3 spans 15 amino acids. TCRdb re-analysed the 5' RACE reads in MiXCR, keeping a single row per CDR3 protein. The repertoire holds 210,000 or so distinct CDR3 sequences, with roughly 8% as singletons. Sequencing was done on a sample of blood, either unsorted or a sorted T cell fraction (not recorded which). The rearrangement links TRBV28 to TRBJ2-7; 9 bases line up with TRBD2. This clonotype was sampled from a female donor with ankylosing spondylitis or in good health (not recorded which). Written as DNA, the CDR3 is TGTGCCAGCAGACCTCCCGCGGGAGGGCCGGGGGAGCAGTACTTC. Protein: CASRPPAGGPGEQYF.